Given below is one T cell receptor beta chain in context. Its antigen remains undetermined. Within one base of it there is no much larger clone, and no base qualities were kept. The method behind the library was the immunoSEQ multiplex PCR assay. The source is immuneACCESS, and TCRdb retained only in-frame sequences with V and J called. Part of the clones is not carried over; for the studies checked, unresolved V genes explain less than half of this, and the remainder is unexplained. For this sample there are 40,000 to 60,000 clones; roughly 90% appear just once. Approximately 1.5% of the sample comes from the top ten. These data come from a study of T cell changes during pregnancy in multiple sclerosis (dated by TCRdb to about 2019). Describing the broader study: In women with multiple sclerosis, the researchers looked at how the T cell repertoire shifted as pregnancy progressed.

The sequenced sample was peripheral blood, obtained in the first trimester of pregnancy. The TCR was taken from a female donor in good health, enrolled as a control in a pregnancy study.

The CDR3 sequence is CASTRTSRDTGELFF. DNA sequence: TGTGCCAGCACCCGGACTAGCCGTGACACCGGGGAGCTGTTTTTT. The V and J genes are TRBV9 and TRBJ2-2, and 8 bases in between align with TRBD2. V lost 6 bases and J lost 3 bases, and the count of bases not matched to a germline gene is 7. CDR3 length: 15 amino acids, cysteine to phenylalanine. Only the CDR3 part of the read is kept: 45 bases, read in frame from the first base. Per the germline V gene, SGDLS is the CDR1 and YYNGEE is the CDR2.